These 24 T cell receptor beta chains were sequenced from one sample in a study of blood T cell repertoires in COVID-19. Some clones are missing from TCRdb's copy, which holds only in-frame ones; the method was immunoSEQ multiplex PCR. Of about 180,000 clones detected, 70% to 80% appear once; the ten largest clones hold 13% to 15%. Sample: PBMCs or T cells enriched from blood (not recorded which). These receptors were collected from a man in his 60s who had been exposed to COVID-19.

The chain recombines TRBV25-1 with TRBJ1-6, with a tentative D call TRBD1 (5 bases). Trimming stripped 3 bases from V and 5 bases from J, with 11 bases between. This CDR3 is built from 15 residues. Germline CDR1 MGHDK, CDR2 SYGVNS. The chain's CDR3 is CASSEVGQNNSPLHF. The CDR3 nucleotides read TGTGCCAGCAGTGAGGTGGGGCAAAATAATTCACCCCTCCACTTT.

This chain joins TRBV7-8 and TRBJ2-2; D is possibly TRBD2 (5 bases). The V end lost 1 base, the J end lost 4 bases, and 13 bases lay between the germline ends. CDR1 is SGHVS, CDR2 FQNEAQ, per germline. The length of the CDR3 is 16 residues. CDR3 sequence reads: CASSLGLQAGTGELFF. In DNA form, the CDR3 reads TGTGCCAGCAGCTTAGGACTCCAGGCGGGCACCGGGGAGCTGTTTTTT.

The genes are TRBV14 and TRBJ2-5, with TRBD2 as a possible D gene (6 bases). V was cut by 2 bases and J by 4 bases, with 14 bases left in between. The CDR3 runs 15 residues. Germline CDR1 reads SGHDN; CDR2 reads FVKESK. The CDR3 DNA reads as TGTGCCAGCAGCCAAACCGGGACTTATTCAGAGACCCAGTACTTC. This translates into CASSQTGTYSETQYF. Complete variable domain (other parts from reference TRBV14 and TRBJ2-5): EAGVTQFPSHSVIEKGQTVTLRCDPISGHDNLYWYRRVMGKEIKFLLHFVKESKQDESGMPNNRFLAERTGGTYSTLKVQPAELEDSGVYFCASSQTGTYSETQYFGPGTRLLVL.

The rearrangement joins TRBV5-6 to TRBJ1-6; TRBD1 matches 11 bases. This CDR3 has 17 residues. Germline loops: CDR1 SGHDT, CDR2 YYEEEE. The V and J ends lost 0 bases and 4 bases, in that order; junction bases with no gene match: 3. The CDR3 DNA reads as TGTGCCAGCAGCTTGGACGGACAGGGGGCTTATAATTCACCCCTCCACTTT. Its translation is CASSLDGQGAYNSPLHF.

The chain recombines TRBV24-1 with TRBJ2-3; no reliable D call. The CDR3 extends over 14 amino acids. Between the trimmed V and J ends, which lost 5 bases and 4 bases, there was a span of 12 bases. CDR1 and CDR2 from the germline V gene are KGHDR and SFDVKD. CDR3: CATSAPVAADTQYF. As DNA, the CDR3 is TGTGCCACCAGTGCCCCGGTAGCCGCAGATACGCAGTATTTT.

This chain connects TRBV9 to TRBJ1-6; TRBD1 matches at 7 bases. Germline values: CDR1 SGDLS, CDR2 YYNGEE. Trimming at V came to 0 bases and at J to 8 bases, leaving 5 bases not matched to a gene. This CDR3 has 15 residues. Here the CDR3 reads CASSVDSGGDSPLHF. CDR3 sequence (DNA): TGTGCCAGCAGCGTAGATTCAGGGGGTGATTCACCCCTCCACTTT.

This clone was observed once. The V call is TRBV5-6, the J call TRBJ2-1; D gene unclear. Trimming cost V 3 bases and J 0 bases, with 13 bases left between them. The V gene's germline CDR1 is SGHDT and CDR2 YYEEEE. The CDR3 has 16 residues. The CDR3 nucleotides read TGTGCCAGCAGCTCAGGTCCGCCCAGCTCCTACAATGAGCAGTTCTTC. Translated, it gives CASSSGPPSSYNEQFF.

The CDR3, as DNA: TGTGCCAGCAGCCAAGGCCTAGCAAGGAATGAGCAGTTCTTC. It yields the protein CASSQGLARNEQFF. V is TRBV4-2 and J is TRBJ2-1; a weak D match, TRBD2 (5 bases). This CDR3 region has 14 residues. Per germline, CDR1 LGHNA and CDR2 YNFKEQ. V was cut by 1 base and J by 7 bases, with 11 bases left in between.

The chain combines TRBV6-1 with TRBJ1-2; 8 bases agree with TRBD1. V dropped 3 bases and J dropped 8; count of bases not matched to a gene: 11. In germline, CDR1 is MNHNS, CDR2 SASEGT. The CDR3 contains 15 residues. The CDR3 is CASSERTGPTWGYTF. For the CDR3, the DNA is TGTGCCAGCAGTGAGAGGACAGGGCCGACCTGGGGCTACACCTTC.

This sequence joins TRBV19 and TRBJ1-5; 9 bases are shared with TRBD1. V lost 3 bases to trimming and J lost 1 base; unmatched junction nucleotides: 7. Germline CDR1 and CDR2: LNHDA and SQIVND (reference sequence). The CDR3 extends over 17 amino acids. The DNA of the CDR3 is TGTGCCAGTAGTATCCACACAGGGGGCGCGAGCAATCAGCCCCAGCATTTT. This translates into CASSIHTGGASNQPQHF.

This chain connects TRBV14 to TRBJ2-7; possibly TRBD1 for D (6 bases). V shed 0 bases and J shed 8 bases, with 14 bases lying between them. CDR1 SGHDN and CDR2 FVKESK come from the germline V gene. This CDR3 comprises 14 residues. The CDR3: CASSQDLGTMQQYF. CDR3 coding DNA: TGTGCCAGCAGCCAAGACCTGGGGACAATGCAGCAGTACTTC.

This clone was recorded once. The rearrangement uses TRBV12-3 or TRBV12-4 and TRBJ2-3, with D tentatively TRBD1 (5 bases). This CDR3 comprises 13 residues. Between the trimmed V and J ends, which lost 6 bases and 4 bases, there was a span of 11 bases. The DNA of the CDR3 is TGTGCCAGCAGCCTCCTAGGGGCAGATACGCAGTATTTT. Protein: CASSLLGADTQYF.

The chain joins TRBV11-3 to TRBJ2-7; 8 nucleotides align to TRBD1. J was trimmed by 2 bases and V by 5 bases; bases with no gene match: 2. The CDR3 spans 13 residues. Germline CDR1 SGHNT, CDR2 YENEEA. The chain's CDR3 is CASSLTGAYEQYF. The CDR3 DNA is TGTGCCAGCAGCCTGACAGGGGCCTACGAGCAGTACTTC. The whole variable domain, filled in from reference TRBV11-3 and TRBJ2-7, reads EAGVVQSPRYKIIEKKQPVAFWCNPISGHNTLYWYLQNLGQGPELLIRYENEEAVDDSQLPKDRFSAERLKGVDSTLKIQPAELGDSAVYLCASSLTGAYEQYFGPGTRLTVT.

The gene calls are TRBV19 and TRBJ2-7; 8 positions match TRBD1. This CDR3 spans 12 amino acids. Germline trimming cut 5 bases from V and 12 bases from J; bases unmatched to any gene: 9. Per the germline V gene, CDR1 is LNHDA and CDR2 is SQIVND (reference sequence). CDR3: CASSDRGETTYF. In nucleotides, the CDR3 is TGTGCCAGTAGTGACAGGGGCGAAACTACGTACTTC.

The V gene is TRBV7-3, the J gene TRBJ1-2; D is possibly TRBD1 (5 bases). The V end lost 5 bases, the J end lost 6 bases, and 13 bases lay between the germline ends. Germline V gene data show CDR1 as SGHTA and CDR2 as FQGTGA. The CDR3 contains 13 residues. The CDR3 DNA is TGTGCCAGCAGCCGAACCGGCAGGGATGGCTACACCTTC. Translating it yields CASSRTGRDGYTF.

This chain uses TRBV27 with TRBJ1-4; D gene uncertain. The germline gives CDR1 MNHEY, CDR2 SMNVEV (reference sequence). This CDR3 is 15 amino acids long. Trimming cost V 2 bases and J 4 bases, with 11 bases left between them. The CDR3, as DNA: TGTGCCAGCAGTTTAGACCCAGGTGGTAATGAAAAACTGTTTTTT. Translation gives CASSLDPGGNEKLFF.

The genes are TRBV24-1 and TRBJ2-2, with TRBD2 identical over 10 bases. V dropped 5 bases and J dropped 6; count of bases not matched to a gene: 8. Germline CDR1 reads KGHDR; CDR2 reads SFDVKD. This CDR3 is built from 16 residues. The DNA of the CDR3 is TGTGCCACCAGTGGGGCTAGCGGGAGCCTCCCCGGGGAGCTGTTTTTT. It translates to CATSGASGSLPGELFF.

The gene calls are TRBV5-6 and TRBJ2-3; TRBD1 might be the D (5 bases). The CDR3 is made up of 14 amino acids. Per germline, CDR1 SGHDT and CDR2 YYEEEE. Trimming removed 0 bases from V and 2 bases from J, with 7 bases in between. In DNA, the CDR3 is TGTGCCAGCAGCTTGGGACAGATCACAGATACGCAGTATTTT. As protein: CASSLGQITDTQYF.

The V gene is TRBV28, the J gene TRBJ1-2; tentatively, D is TRBD1 (5 bases). This CDR3 contains 14 residues. Trimming took off 5 bases at V and 4 bases at J, with 14 bases between the two ends. The germline gives CDR1 MDHEN, CDR2 SYDVKM. The DNA of the CDR3 is TGTGCCAGCAGTGTGGGGGGAAATATCTATGGCTACACCTTC. It yields the protein CASSVGGNIYGYTF.

This clone has just a few counts. The sample has other DNA sequences that encode this CDR3 too. The chain employs TRBV19 and TRBJ2-1; 13 positions agree with TRBD2. CDR3 size: 16 residues. Germline V gene lookup returns CDR1 LNHDA and CDR2 SQIVND (reference sequence). The V and J ends lost 5 bases and 4 bases, in that order; junction bases with no gene match: 5. The CDR3 nucleotides read TGTGCCAGTAGTCCTAGACTAGCGGGAGGATACAATGAGCAGTTCTTC. This gives the protein CASSPRLAGGYNEQFF.

The sample holds one count of this clone. The genes are TRBV12-3 or TRBV12-4 and TRBJ2-5; the match to TRBD2 covers 7 bases. V dropped 5 bases and J dropped 5; count of bases not matched to a gene: 5. The CDR3 runs 13 residues. CDR3 region: CASSLLARETQYF. The CDR3 region has the DNA TGTGCCAGCAGTCTACTAGCGCGGGAGACCCAGTACTTC.

The chain uses TRBV24-1 and TRBJ2-2; weak D call: TRBD2 (8 bases). The germline V gene has CDR1 KGHDR and CDR2 SFDVKD. This CDR3 has 16 amino acids. The V end was cut by 3 bases, the J end by 5 bases, with 15 bases between. The CDR3 region has the DNA TGTGCCACCAGTGATCCGGGAGGGGGCAGGACCGGGGAGCTGTTTTTT. Protein product: CATSDPGGGRTGELFF.

The chain has TRBV11-3 and TRBJ1-4; possibly TRBD1 for D (6 bases). CDR3 length equals 15 residues. Per the germline V gene, CDR1 is SGHNT and CDR2 is YENEEA. Trimming took 1 base from V and 0 from J, leaving 6 bases between them. CDR3 loop: CASSLGTATNEKLFF. The DNA for the CDR3 is TGTGCCAGCAGCTTAGGGACAGCAACTAATGAAAAACTGTTTTTT.

This chain links TRBV2 with TRBJ2-7, with 10 bases matching TRBD2. V was pared by 8 bases and J by 5 bases, with 15 bases of the junction left unmatched. The germline V gene encodes CDR1 SNHLY and CDR2 FYNNEI. The length of the CDR3 is 16 residues. The CDR3 sequence: CASRLTQIAGGHEQYF. For the CDR3, the DNA is TGTGCCAGCCGGTTAACGCAGATAGCGGGAGGACACGAGCAGTACTTC.